The next 24 T cell receptor beta chains were all read from a single sample in a study of T-cell reconstitution after alpha-beta-depleted transplantation in children. TCRbeta library preparation incorporated unique molecular identifiers. Via MiXCR, TCRdb re-called the PCR reads, giving one row per CDR3 protein. The sample lists about 290,000 distinct CDR3 sequences; roughly a tenth were seen once. Sample: PBMCs, taken before TCRalphabeta/CD19-depleted stem cell transplant. The receptors were sampled from a boy in the first two years of life with acute myeloid leukemia, due to receive a stem cell transplant.

This clonotype was found once. This chain connects TRBV3-1 to TRBJ2-7, with D tentatively TRBD2 (5 bases). The CDR3 is 15 residues long. CDR1 is LGHDT and CDR2 is YNNKEL in the germline V gene (reference sequence). Trimming stripped 1 base from V and 0 bases from J, with 10 bases between. The CDR3 nucleotides read TGTGCCAGCAGCCAAGCGGCGGGCCCCTCCTACGAGCAGTACTTC. Encoded protein: CASSQAAGPSYEQYF.

The sample holds many counts of this clonotype. The chain carries TRBV7-9 and TRBJ2-3, with D perhaps matching TRBD1 (6 bases). This CDR3 contains 15 residues. The V end lost 1 base, the J end lost 4 bases, and 12 bases lay between the germline ends. From germline, CDR1 is SEHNR and CDR2 FQNEAQ (reference sequence). In DNA form, the CDR3 reads TGTGCCAGCAGCTTAGTGGGGGCAGCGGCAGATACGCAGTATTTT. Protein sequence: CASSLVGAAADTQYF.

This clonotype appeared many times. The chain links TRBV28 to TRBJ1-4, with D maybe TRBD1 (5 bases). Trimming stripped 4 bases from V and 6 bases from J, with 9 bases between. CDR1 is MDHEN and CDR2 is SYDVKM in the germline V gene. The CDR3 is 13 amino acids. The CDR3 region is CASSSSGDEKLFF. The CDR3, as DNA: TGTGCCAGCAGTTCCTCGGGGGATGAAAAACTGTTTTTT.

This clonotype occurred many times. The chain uses TRBV12-3 or TRBV12-4 and TRBJ2-7; D is unresolved. CDR3 size: 14 residues. V was shortened by 5 bases and J by 7 bases, with 18 bases between the two germline ends. The CDR3 is CASSPTGSLSEQYF. The CDR3 DNA is TGTGCCAGCAGTCCGACTGGGTCGTTGAGTGAGCAGTACTTC.

This clonotype was picked up many times. V is TRBV4-3 and J is TRBJ2-5; D assignment may be TRBD1 or TRBD2 (5 bases each). With 3 bases removed from V and 6 bases from J, the gap between germline ends came to 11 bases. This CDR3 has 13 amino acids. Germline V gene data show CDR1 as LGHNA and CDR2 as YSLEER. The CDR3 sequence is CASSQGDVQTQYF. Here the CDR3 DNA reads TGCGCCAGCAGCCAGGGGGACGTCCAGACCCAGTACTTC.

This clonotype was detected many times. V gene TRBV7-2 combines with J gene TRBJ2-7, with 8 positions matching TRBD2. After removal of 5 bases from V and 2 bases from J, the junction contained 8 bases not matched to a gene. CDR3 length equals 15 residues. CDR1 and CDR2 from the germline V gene are SGHTA and FQGNSA. In nucleotides, the CDR3 is TGTGCCAGCAGCGAAGCGGGAGTAGGTACCTACGAGCAGTACTTC. This encodes CASSEAGVGTYEQYF. Combining the CDR3 with reference TRBV7-2 and TRBJ2-7 gives the whole variable domain GAGVSQSPSNKVTEKGKDVELRCDPISGHTALYWYRQSLGQGLEFLIYFQGNSAPDKSGLPSDRFSAERTGGSVSTLTIQRTQQEDSAVYLCASSEAGVGTYEQYFGPGTRLTVT.

This clonotype showed up many times. This chain connects TRBV29-1 to TRBJ2-7; 8 bases map to TRBD1. Germline CDR1 and CDR2: SQVTM and ANQGSEA. J was trimmed by 2 bases and V by 1 base; bases with no gene match: 7. CDR3 length: 15 amino acids. CDR3 amino acids: CSVEVWDRSTYEQYF. DNA for the CDR3: TGCAGCGTTGAAGTGTGGGACAGGTCCACCTACGAGCAGTACTTC.

This clonotype occurred a few times. The V and J genes are TRBV4-2 and TRBJ2-7; D may be TRBD2 (5 bases). V dropped 0 bases and J dropped 0 bases, with 12 bases sitting between them. The CDR3 is made up of 16 amino acids. Germline V gene data show CDR1 as LGHNA and CDR2 as YNFKEQ. The CDR3 loop reads CASSQDGEFSSYEQYF. DNA for the CDR3: TGTGCCAGCAGCCAAGATGGGGAGTTCAGCTCCTACGAGCAGTACTTC.

To note about this clonotype: A much larger clone differs from this one at a single base, so this may be a read error. The chain uses TRBV24-1 and TRBJ2-5; 7 positions match TRBD1. Germline V lookup: CDR1 KGHDR, CDR2 SFDVKD. The CDR3 runs to 15 residues. V shed 1 base and J 1 base; nucleotides not matched to a gene: 2. The CDR3 loop is CATSDLGQAQETQYF. For the CDR3, the DNA is TGTGCCACCAGTGATTTAGGACAGGCCCAAGAGACCCAGTACTTC.

There are a few counts of this clonotype. The chain links TRBV7-2 to TRBJ2-5, with D perhaps TRBD1 or TRBD2 (5 bases each). The CDR3 runs to 16 residues. The germline V and J ends were trimmed by 0 bases and 2 bases, with 13 bases remaining between them. CDR1 and CDR2 (germline): SGHTA, FQGNSA. CDR3 sequence reads: CASSLAASWGQETQYF. The CDR3 DNA reads TGTGCCAGCAGCTTAGCTGCTAGCTGGGGGCAAGAGACCCAGTACTTC.

This clonotype was picked up many times. The J gene is TRBJ2-7, the V gene TRBV16, with a possible D match to TRBD1 (6 bases). CDR3 length equals 12 residues. The germline V gene encodes CDR1 KGHSY and CDR2 FQNENV. V dropped 4 bases and J dropped 3 bases, with 7 bases sitting between them. This CDR3 is CASSRQVYEQYF. The CDR3 DNA is TGTGCCAGCAGCCGACAGGTCTACGAGCAGTACTTC.

This clonotype has just a few counts. CDR3 in DNA: TGTGCCAGCAGCCAAGCAAGCGGGGGGGATACGCAGTATTTT. It is translated as CASSQASGGDTQYF. The V and J genes are TRBV3-1 and TRBJ2-3; TRBD2 matches at 9 bases. Germline CDR1 is LGHDT and CDR2 is YNNKEL (reference sequence). J was trimmed by 6 bases and V by 1 base; bases with no gene match: 2. The CDR3 extends over 14 amino acids.

This clonotype was picked up a small number of times. The V and J genes are TRBV7-2 and TRBJ2-4, with no clear D. The ends were cut back, 2 bases at V and 0 bases at J, with 11 bases in the middle. The CDR3 contains 16 residues. Per the germline V gene, CDR1 is SGHTA and CDR2 is FQGNSA. In DNA form, the CDR3 reads TGTGCCAGCAGCTTATTCCCAGGTCAAGCCAAAAACATTCAGTACTTC. Translated: CASSLFPGQAKNIQYF.

This clonotype was picked up a small number of times. This chain connects TRBV18 to TRBJ1-5, with TRBD1 as a possible D gene (5 bases). In germline, CDR1 is KGHSH, CDR2 LQKENI. V shed 1 base and J shed 6 bases, with 13 bases lying between them. The CDR3 is 15 amino acids. DNA for the CDR3: TGTGCCAGCTCACCACTGGGCAGGCAGGGTCAGCCCCAGCATTTT. This encodes CASSPLGRQGQPQHF. Full variable domain (missing parts from reference TRBV18 and TRBJ1-5): NAGVMQNPRHLVRRRGQEARLRCSPMKGHSHVYWYRQLPEEGLKFMVYLQKENIIDESGMPKERFSAEFPKEGPSILRIQQVVRGDSAAYFCASSPLGRQGQPQHFGDGTRLSIL.

This clonotype was seen only a few times. This chain uses TRBV12-3 or TRBV12-4 with TRBJ2-4; 14 bases are shared with TRBD2. The CDR3 is made up of 19 amino acids. V gave up 5 bases and J gave up 4 bases; unmatched junction bases: 13. DNA for the CDR3: TGTGCCAGCAGTCTCAGGACTAGCGGGGGGCCTGGACCTAAAAACATTCAGTACTTC. Protein product: CASSLRTSGGPGPKNIQYF.

Points on this clonotype: Possible read error: a much larger clone is one base away. V and J are TRBV12-3 or TRBV12-4 and TRBJ2-2; 14 nucleotides align to TRBD2. The CDR3 is made up of 16 amino acids. The V segment lost 7 bases and the J segment 4 bases; nucleotides outside the gene matches: 5. The CDR3 loop reads CASKTSGGATTGELFF. The CDR3 nucleotides read TGTGCCAGCAAGACTAGCGGGGGGGCCACCACCGGGGAGCTGTTTTTT.

This clonotype was counted at least ten times. This CDR3 is CASSPPVAPGELFF. CDR3 sequence (DNA): TGTGCCAGCTCACCACCGGTGGCTCCTGGGGAGCTGTTTTTT. The chain uses TRBV18 and TRBJ2-2; D unresolved. Trimming left V 0 bases short and J 8 bases short, with 10 bases between. This CDR3 has 14 amino acids. Germline V gene data show CDR1 as KGHSH and CDR2 as LQKENI. Complete variable domain (other parts from reference TRBV18 and TRBJ2-2): NAGVMQNPRHLVRRRGQEARLRCSPMKGHSHVYWYRQLPEEGLKFMVYLQKENIIDESGMPKERFSAEFPKEGPSILRIQQVVRGDSAAYFCASSPPVAPGELFFGEGSRLTVL.

The V gene is TRBV11-2, the J gene TRBJ2-1; TRBD2 agrees at 11 bases. The CDR3 sequence is 18 residues long. Germline values: CDR1 SGHAT, CDR2 FQNNGV. Germline trimming cut 8 bases from V and 0 bases from J; bases unmatched to any gene: 12. The CDR3, as DNA: TGTGCCAGCCCCGGGGCCTCTAGCGGGGGGAGCTCCTACAATGAGCAGTTCTTC. Amino acid sequence: CASPGASSGGSSYNEQFF.

This clonotype showed up many times. The chain combines TRBV10-3 with TRBJ2-7, with 7 bases that match TRBD1. The trim removed 4 bases at V and 2 bases at J, leaving 2 bases unmatched. Germline assignment: CDR1 ENHRY and CDR2 SYGVKD. This CDR3 is built from 13 residues. The CDR3 nucleotides read TGTGCCATCAGTGCGGGACAGCCCTACGAGCAGTACTTC. Its translation: CAISAGQPYEQYF.

The V and J genes are TRBV20-1 and TRBJ2-1; TRBD1 aligns across 8 bases. There are 14 residues in the CDR3. Germline V gives CDR1 DFQATT, CDR2 SNEGSKA (reference sequence). J gave up 4 bases and V 5 bases, and 7 bases lay outside the gene matches. CDR3 sequence: CSAFTGGRYNEQFF. In DNA, the CDR3 is TGCAGTGCTTTCACAGGGGGGCGGTACAATGAGCAGTTCTTC.

This clonotype came up many times. V usage is TRBV20-1 and J usage is TRBJ2-1, with 11 bases fitting TRBD2. Germline V gene data show CDR1 as DFQATT and CDR2 as SNEGSKA (reference sequence). J gave up 8 bases and V 0 bases, and 18 bases lay outside the gene matches. The CDR3 runs to 19 residues. For the CDR3, the DNA is TGCAGTGCTAGAGATAGGTGGCCTAGCGGGAGGACCCTTGTGGATGAGCAGTTCTTC. Protein: CSARDRWPSGRTLVDEQFF.

This clonotype was counted at least ten times. The chain links TRBV29-1 to TRBJ2-7; the D gene is possibly TRBD2 (5 bases). V was trimmed by 3 bases and J by 2 bases, leaving 11 bases between them. The germline V gene encodes CDR1 SQVTM and CDR2 ANQGSEA. The CDR3 is 13 amino acids. The CDR3 DNA reads as TGCAGCGTTGAGGAGGACTCTACCTACGAGCAGTACTTC. It encodes CSVEEDSTYEQYF.

This clonotype was observed a handful of times. The chain carries TRBV3-1 and TRBJ2-1, with TRBD2 matching 11 bases. Germline V lookup: CDR1 LGHDT, CDR2 YNNKEL (reference sequence). The CDR3 runs to 20 residues. J was trimmed by 3 bases and V by 3 bases; bases with no gene match: 16. CDR3 residues: CASSQEHSSGRAEIYNEQFF. The CDR3 DNA reads as TGTGCCAGCAGCCAGGAACATAGTAGCGGGAGGGCCGAGATCTACAATGAGCAGTTCTTC.

Only a few counts were recorded for this clonotype. The chain joins TRBV18 to TRBJ2-6; the D gene is possibly TRBD1 (6 bases). Between the trimmed V and J ends, which lost 5 bases and 2 bases, there was a span of 13 bases. The germline CDR1 and CDR2 sequences are KGHSH and LQKENI. The CDR3 is 16 residues long. This CDR3 is CASSSNRETGANVLTF. For the CDR3, the DNA is TGTGCCAGCTCAAGTAACAGGGAAACTGGGGCCAACGTCCTGACTTTC.